These T cell receptor beta chains were read from a single sample in a study of graft-versus-host responses after intestinal transplantation. The assay was immunoSEQ multiplex PCR, and TCRdb's table has in-frame clones only and misses some. The sample consists of around 120,000 clones, 90% of them appearing once. These receptors' antigens are unknown. The input for sequencing was unstimulated CD4+ T cells sorted from spleen or lymph node cells, taken before intestinal transplant. The receptors were gathered from a human donor who received an intestinal transplant. CDR3s include the opening cysteine and the closing phenylalanine or tryptophan. Each record gives: D gene, J gene, clone size, V gene, CDR3 protein, CDR3 DNA. D genes are given only for firm matches. For some rows the clone size is stated as once, few or many, or as a class when expanded; others skip it.

D gene: TRBD2; J gene: TRBJ2-3; clone size: -; V gene: TRBV6-5; CDR3 protein: CASSYRLAITDTQYF; CDR3 DNA: TGTGCCAGCAGTTACCGACTAGCAATAACAGATACGCAGTATTTT
D gene: -; J gene: TRBJ2-5; clone size: -; V gene: TRBV5-1; CDR3 protein: CASSLDAGDETQYF; CDR3 DNA: TGCGCCAGCAGCTTGGATGCAGGGGATGAGACCCAGTACTTC
D gene: -; J gene: TRBJ2-1; clone size: -; V gene: TRBV7-9; CDR3 protein: CASSSVRGGSKTEFF; CDR3 DNA: TGTGCCAGCAGCTCCGTTAGGGGCGGTTCCAAAACGGAGTTCTTC
D gene: -; J gene: TRBJ2-1; clone size: -; V gene: TRBV11-2; CDR3 protein: CASSLALEQFF; CDR3 DNA: TGTGCCAGCAGCTTAGCCCTAGAGCAGTTCTTC
D gene: -; J gene: TRBJ2-7; clone size: -; V gene: TRBV15; CDR3 protein: CATSRDRTAEEQYF; CDR3 DNA: TGTGCCACCAGCAGAGATCGAACAGCGGAAGAGCAGTACTTC
D gene: TRBD2; J gene: TRBJ2-7; clone size: once; V gene: TRBV6-5; CDR3 protein: CASSYSRVGEGEQYF; CDR3 DNA: TGTGCCAGCAGTTACTCGAGGGTAGGGGAGGGTGAGCAGTACTTC
D gene: TRBD2; J gene: TRBJ2-3; clone size: -; V gene: TRBV29-1; CDR3 protein: CSVGLAGVGTDTQYF; CDR3 DNA: TGCAGCGTTGGACTAGCGGGAGTGGGGACAGATACGCAGTATTTT
D gene: TRBD2; J gene: TRBJ2-1; clone size: once; V gene: TRBV5-4; CDR3 protein: CASSESGSSYNEQFF; CDR3 DNA: TGTGCCAGCAGCGAAAGCGGGAGCTCCTACAATGAGCAGTTCTTC
D gene: -; J gene: TRBJ2-1; clone size: -; V gene: TRBV5-1; CDR3 protein: CASSLDGSSYNEQFF; CDR3 DNA: TGCGCCAGCAGCTTGGATGGGAGCTCCTACAATGAGCAGTTCTTC
D gene: TRBD1; J gene: TRBJ2-2; clone size: -; V gene: TRBV5-1; CDR3 protein: CASSSGTGTGELFF; CDR3 DNA: TGCGCCAGCAGCTCCGGGACAGGGACCGGGGAGCTGTTTTTT
D gene: TRBD1; J gene: TRBJ2-3; clone size: -; V gene: TRBV29-1; CDR3 protein: CSVGTGTDTQYF; CDR3 DNA: TGCAGCGTTGGGACAGGGACAGATACGCAGTATTTT
D gene: -; J gene: TRBJ2-1; clone size: few; V gene: TRBV7-8; CDR3 protein: CASSLAPGARNEQFF; CDR3 DNA: TGTGCCAGCAGCTTAGCGCCGGGAGCTCGAAATGAGCAGTTCTTC
D gene: TRBD2; J gene: TRBJ2-7; clone size: once; V gene: TRBV5-1; CDR3 protein: CASSSVGRGHGSYEQYF; CDR3 DNA: TGCGCCAGCAGCTCGGTGGGGAGGGGTCACGGCTCCTACGAGCAGTACTTC
D gene: -; J gene: TRBJ2-1; clone size: -; V gene: TRBV27; CDR3 protein: CASNGGGKYNEQFF; CDR3 DNA: TGTGCCAGCAATGGGGGAGGTAAATACAATGAGCAGTTCTTC
D gene: -; J gene: TRBJ1-5; clone size: -; V gene: TRBV6-1; CDR3 protein: CASSDLYSNQPQHF; CDR3 DNA: TGTGCCAGCAGTGACCTTTATAGCAATCAGCCCCAGCATTTT
D gene: -; J gene: TRBJ1-6; clone size: -; V gene: TRBV9; CDR3 protein: CASSVDRANSPLHF; CDR3 DNA: TGTGCCAGCAGCGTAGACAGGGCCAATTCACCCCTCCACTTT
D gene: -; J gene: TRBJ1-6; clone size: -; V gene: TRBV30; CDR3 protein: CAWSVLGRAKADSPLHF; CDR3 DNA: TGTGCCTGGAGTGTACTGGGCAGGGCAAAGGCTGATTCACCCCTCCACTTT